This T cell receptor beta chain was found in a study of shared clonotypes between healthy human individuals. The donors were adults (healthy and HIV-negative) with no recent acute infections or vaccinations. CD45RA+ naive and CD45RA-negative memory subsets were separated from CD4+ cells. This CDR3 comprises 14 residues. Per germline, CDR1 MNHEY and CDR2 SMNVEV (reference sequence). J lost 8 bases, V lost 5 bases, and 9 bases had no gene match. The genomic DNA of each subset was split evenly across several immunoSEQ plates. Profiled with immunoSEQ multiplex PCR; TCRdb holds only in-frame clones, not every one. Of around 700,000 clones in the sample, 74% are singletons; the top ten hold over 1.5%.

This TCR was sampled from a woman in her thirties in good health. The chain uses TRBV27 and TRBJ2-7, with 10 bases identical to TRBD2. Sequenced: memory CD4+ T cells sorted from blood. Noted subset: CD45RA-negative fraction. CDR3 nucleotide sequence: TGTGCCAGCAGTAGAGAGCGGGAGGGCCTGAAGCAGTACTTC. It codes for CASSREREGLKQYF.